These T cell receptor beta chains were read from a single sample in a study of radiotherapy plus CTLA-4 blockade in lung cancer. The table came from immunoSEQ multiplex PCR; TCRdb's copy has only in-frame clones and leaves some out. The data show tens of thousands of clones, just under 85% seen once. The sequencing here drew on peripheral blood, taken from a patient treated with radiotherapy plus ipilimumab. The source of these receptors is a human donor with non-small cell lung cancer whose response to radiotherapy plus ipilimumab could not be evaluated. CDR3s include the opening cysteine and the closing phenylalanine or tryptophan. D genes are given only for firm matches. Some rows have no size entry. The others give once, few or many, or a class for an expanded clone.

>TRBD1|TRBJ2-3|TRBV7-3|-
CASSSGQGLDTQYF
TGTGCCAGCAGCTCTGGACAGGGTCTCGATACGCAGTATTTT
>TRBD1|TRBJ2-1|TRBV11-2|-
CASSVGTGRNEQFF
TGTGCCAGCAGCGTAGGGACAGGGAGGAATGAGCAGTTCTTC
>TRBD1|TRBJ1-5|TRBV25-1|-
CAPGGTGGLRAQPQHF
TGTGCCCCAGGGGGGACAGGGGGACTAAGGGCGCAGCCCCAGCATTTT
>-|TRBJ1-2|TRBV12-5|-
CASGPQADLDYGYTF
TGTGCTAGTGGTCCCCAGGCTGATTTAGACTATGGCTACACCTTC
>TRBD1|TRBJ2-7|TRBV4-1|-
CASSHPRQGQTLEQYF
TGCGCCAGCAGCCACCCTAGACAGGGACAAACTCTCGAGCAGTACTTC
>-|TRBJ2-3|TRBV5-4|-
CASSQGGRVNADTQYF
TGTGCCAGCAGCCAGGGTGGCAGGGTTAACGCAGATACGCAGTATTTT
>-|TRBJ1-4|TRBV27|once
CASSLSTGGSEKLFF
TGTGCCAGCAGTTTATCGACAGGAGGAAGCGAAAAACTGTTTTTT
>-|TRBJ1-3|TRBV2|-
CASSEARGSGNTIYF
TGTGCCAGCAGTGAAGCGCGAGGATCTGGAAACACCATATATTTT
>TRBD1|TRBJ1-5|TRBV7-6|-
CASSRADRDQPQHF
TGTGCCAGCAGCCGAGCAGACAGGGATCAGCCCCAGCATTTT
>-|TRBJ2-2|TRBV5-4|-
CASSLGVPGNTGELFF
TGTGCCAGCAGCTTGGGTGTACCGGGGAACACCGGGGAGCTGTTTTTT
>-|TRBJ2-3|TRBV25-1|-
CASSPPSTDTQYF
TGTGCCAGCAGTCCCCCTAGCACAGATACGCAGTATTTT
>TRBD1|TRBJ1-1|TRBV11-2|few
CASSQIRGHTEAFF
TGTGCCAGCAGCCAGATCAGGGGGCATACTGAAGCTTTCTTT
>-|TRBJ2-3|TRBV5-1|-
CASSLGRKADTQYF
TGCGCCAGCAGCTTGGGAAGGAAAGCGGATACGCAGTATTTT
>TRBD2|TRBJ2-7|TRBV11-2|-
CASSLEGGRNYEQYF
TGTGCCAGCAGCTTAGAAGGCGGGAGGAACTACGAGCAGTACTTC
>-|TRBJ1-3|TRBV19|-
CASSSGGIFNTIYF
TGTGCCAGTAGCTCCGGGGGGATTTTCAACACCATATATTTT
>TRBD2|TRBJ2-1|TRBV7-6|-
CASSLSPAGAYNEQFF
TGTGCCAGCAGCTTATCCCCAGCGGGGGCCTACAATGAGCAGTTCTTC
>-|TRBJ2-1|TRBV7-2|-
CASSLGKGLYNEQFF
TGTGCCAGCAGCTTAGGAAAGGGACTTTACAATGAGCAGTTCTTC
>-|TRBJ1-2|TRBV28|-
CASSLGWTEGYYGYTF
TGTGCCAGCAGTTTAGGTTGGACAGAAGGGTACTATGGCTACACCTTC
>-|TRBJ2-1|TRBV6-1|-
CASSDYPGAIYNEQFF
TGTGCCAGCAGTGATTATCCAGGGGCCATCTACAATGAGCAGTTCTTC
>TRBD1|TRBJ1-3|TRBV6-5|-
CASSYSTGDGNTIYF
TGTGCCAGCAGTTACTCAACAGGGGACGGAAACACCATATATTTT
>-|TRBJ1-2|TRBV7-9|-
CASSLAHLRVPYGYTF
TGTGCCAGCAGCTTAGCGCATTTGAGAGTTCCCTATGGCTACACCTTC
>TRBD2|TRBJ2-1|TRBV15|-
CATSRDKRLAVFNEQFF
TGTGCCACCAGCAGAGATAAAAGACTAGCGGTATTCAATGAGCAGTTCTTC
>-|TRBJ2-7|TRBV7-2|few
CASSATGSSYEQYF
TGTGCCAGCAGCGCCACAGGGTCTTCCTACGAGCAGTACTTC
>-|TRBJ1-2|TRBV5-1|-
CASSFAGVPNYGYTF
TGCGCCAGCAGCTTTGCCGGGGTACCGAATTATGGCTACACCTTC